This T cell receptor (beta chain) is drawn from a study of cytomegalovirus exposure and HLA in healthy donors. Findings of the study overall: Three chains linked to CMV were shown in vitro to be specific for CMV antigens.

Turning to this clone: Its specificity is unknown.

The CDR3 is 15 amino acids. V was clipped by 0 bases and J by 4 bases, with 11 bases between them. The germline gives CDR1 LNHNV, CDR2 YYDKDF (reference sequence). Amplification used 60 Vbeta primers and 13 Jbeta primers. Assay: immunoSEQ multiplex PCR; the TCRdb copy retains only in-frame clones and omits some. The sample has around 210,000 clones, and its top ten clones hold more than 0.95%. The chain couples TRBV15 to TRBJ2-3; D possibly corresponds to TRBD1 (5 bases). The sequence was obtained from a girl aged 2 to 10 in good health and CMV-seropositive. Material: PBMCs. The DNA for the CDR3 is TGTGCCACCAGCAGAGAGATCCAGGGCGCAGATACGCAGTATTTT. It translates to CATSREIQGADTQYF.